These 19 T cell receptor beta chains were sequenced from one sample in a study of human T cells and chemical hapten exposure. Sequencing started from total RNA isolated from unfractionated whole blood. Each CDR3 protein is one row after TCRdb ran MiXCR on the 5' RACE reads. This table holds roughly 81,000 distinct CDR3 sequences, less than 9.5% found once. The receptors shown here come from a male donor in good health.

This clonotype was seen at least ten times. The genes are TRBV21-1 and TRBJ2-2; TRBD1, as called in the table, went unchecked against the DNA. TRBV21-1 is a listed pseudogene. This CDR3 region has 14 residues. CDR3: CARWDRANTGELFF. The CDR3, as DNA: TGTGCCAGGTGGGACAGGGCTAACACCGGGGAGCTGTTTTTT.

This clonotype has a count of ten or more. The chain employs TRBV2 and TRBJ2-7, with 7 nucleotides matching TRBD2. The V gene's germline CDR1 is SNHLY and CDR2 FYNNEI. The V gene end was trimmed by 3 bases and the J gene end by 4 bases; junction bases not matched to a gene: 12. The CDR3 has 16 amino acids. For the CDR3, the DNA is TGTGCCAGCAGTGATATCCTAACGACGGGGGGATACGAGCAGTACTTC. Protein product: CASSDILTTGGYEQYF.

This chain links TRBV5-6 with TRBJ2-7; D is perhaps TRBD1 (5 bases). This CDR3 has 14 residues. The ends were cut back, 0 bases at V and 3 bases at J, with 10 bases in the middle. CDR1 is SGHDT, CDR2 YYEEEE, per germline. In nucleotides, the CDR3 is TGTGCCAGCAGCTTGGGACAGTACTACTACGAGCAGTACTTC. It codes for CASSLGQYYYEQYF.

The table lists this clonotype with many counts. This rearrangement joins TRBV6-5 to TRBJ1-5; 7 positions agree with TRBD1. J gave up 0 bases and V 5 bases, and 4 bases lay outside the gene matches. Germline CDR1 is MNHEY and CDR2 is SVGAGI. The CDR3 sequence is 15 residues long. CDR3 sequence (DNA): TGTGCCAGCAGTACAGGGGAGTATAGCAATCAGCCCCAGCATTTT. As protein: CASSTGEYSNQPQHF.

CDR3 sequence reads: CASSATGTGPYEQYF. The CDR3 bases are TGCGCCAGCAGCGCCACCGGGACAGGACCCTACGAGCAGTACTTC. This chain joins TRBV5-1 and TRBJ2-7; 8 nucleotides agree with TRBD1. V trimming: 4 bases; J trimming: 2 bases; junction bases outside the gene matches: 8. Germline V gives CDR1 SGHRS, CDR2 YFSETQ. The CDR3 spans 15 residues.

This clonotype was counted between two and nine times. The chain recombines TRBV10-2 with TRBJ2-1; D not certain. Germline lookup yields CDR1 WSHSY and CDR2 SAAADI. The V and J ends lost 0 bases and 4 bases respectively, with 10 bases between them. The length of the CDR3 is 15 residues. The CDR3 coding sequence is TGCGCCAGCAGTGAGTCGACGGCGGTTTACAATGAGCAGTTCTTC. Translating it yields CASSESTAVYNEQFF.

This chain joins TRBV6-5 and TRBJ2-7; D remains ambiguous. Trimming took 2 bases from V and 6 from J, leaving 11 bases between them. The length of the CDR3 is 13 residues. Germline lookup yields CDR1 MNHEY and CDR2 SVGAGI. The CDR3 loop reads CASSYGQVGEQYF. In DNA form, the CDR3 reads TGTGCCAGCAGTTACGGGCAGGTTGGCGAGCAGTACTTC.

This clonotype was detected only a few times. This sequence joins TRBV6-6 and TRBJ2-5, with D possibly being TRBD1 (6 bases). This CDR3 has 17 amino acids. Germline values: CDR1 MNHNY, CDR2 SVGAGI (reference sequence). V lost 0 bases and J lost 2, with 16 bases in between. Written as DNA, the CDR3 is TGTGCCAGCAGTTACTCAGGGGCAGGGGCCTTTCAAGAGACCCAGTACTTC. Translating it yields CASSYSGAGAFQETQYF.

The genes are TRBV5-6 and TRBJ2-7, with D possibly TRBD2 on 6 matching bases. Germline CDR1 reads SGHDT; CDR2 reads YYEEEE. Trimming took 4 bases from V and 1 from J, leaving 21 bases between them. This CDR3 is 17 amino acids long. The CDR3, as DNA: TGTGCCAGCAGCAAACCGGGGGAAGCCAGTTGGTCCTACGAGCAGTACTTC. Translation gives CASSKPGEASWSYEQYF.

The chain joins TRBV6-5 to TRBJ2-7; D unclear. CDR3 length: 13 amino acids. CDR1 and CDR2 (germline): MNHEY, SVGAGI. Trimming left V 6 bases short and J 3 bases short, with 12 bases between. The CDR3 DNA is TGTGCCAGCAGCGACCGGGCCCTCTACGAGCAGTACTTC. It codes for CASSDRALYEQYF.

This clonotype was counted ten times or more. V is TRBV27 and J is TRBJ1-3; weak D call: TRBD1 (6 bases). Looked up from germline, CDR1 is MNHEY and CDR2 is SMNVEV (reference sequence). Trimming pared 0 bases from V and 9 bases from J, leaving 12 bases between. The CDR3 extends over 14 amino acids. The CDR3 is CASSLSRDTSTIYF. The CDR3, as DNA: TGTGCCAGCAGTTTATCGAGGGACACATCCACCATATATTTT.

This clonotype was counted ten times or more. The J gene is TRBJ2-3, the V gene TRBV7-6, with TRBD2 as a possible D gene (6 bases). The V gene lost 2 bases and the J gene lost 0 bases, with 12 bases spanning the gap. Germline loops: CDR1 SGHVS, CDR2 FNYEAQ. This CDR3 has 16 amino acids. CDR3 in DNA: TGTGCCAGCAGCTTAACAATAGCGGCTAGCACAGATACGCAGTATTTT. It specifies CASSLTIAASTDTQYF.

This clonotype has a count of ten or more. This rearrangement joins TRBV20-1 to TRBJ2-3, with D possibly matching TRBD2 (6 bases). CDR1 DFQATT and CDR2 SNEGSKA come from the germline V gene (reference sequence). Trimming took off 5 bases at V and 0 bases at J, with 15 bases between the two ends. The CDR3 spans 15 residues. CDR3 sequence reads: CSARERLVSTDTQYF. The CDR3 DNA is TGCAGTGCTCGCGAACGACTAGTGAGCACAGATACGCAGTATTTT.

This chain joins TRBV27 and TRBJ2-1; D uncertain. V was pared by 0 bases and J by 0 bases, with 6 bases between. Germline assignment: CDR1 MNHEY and CDR2 SMNVEV (reference sequence). The CDR3 loop spans 15 amino acids. The CDR3 is CASSLSSSSYNEQFF. CDR3 in DNA: TGTGCCAGCAGTTTATCGTCCAGCTCCTACAATGAGCAGTTCTTC.

This clonotype was observed many times. The chain employs TRBV20-1 and TRBJ2-1; D uncertain. The CDR3 length is 12 residues. Germline CDR1 DFQATT, CDR2 SNEGSKA (reference sequence). Trimming removed 0 bases at V and 10 bases at J, with 10 bases between. CDR3 residues: CSARERFYEQFF. The CDR3 DNA reads as TGCAGTGCTAGAGAGAGGTTCTACGAGCAGTTCTTC.

This clonotype was observed at least ten times. The chain has TRBV4-1 and TRBJ2-3, with 9 bases identical to TRBD2. V shed 1 base, J shed 7 bases, and the junction held 15 bases outside the gene matches. From germline, CDR1 is MGHRA and CDR2 YSYEKL. The CDR3 consists of 18 residues. For the CDR3, the DNA is TGCGCCAGCAGCCAAGCGGCGATAGGTAGCGGGAGAACATATACGCAGTATTTT. Protein product: CASSQAAIGSGRTYTQYF.

The chain carries TRBV6-6 and TRBJ1-5; TRBD1 agrees at 8 bases. This CDR3 contains 16 residues. With 6 bases clipped from V and 4 bases from J, the junction kept 11 bases outside the gene matches. From germline, CDR1 is MNHNY and CDR2 SVGAGI (reference sequence). CDR3 protein: CASSRMRRGLNQPQHF. CDR3 sequence (DNA): TGTGCCAGCAGCCGTATGCGCAGGGGGCTTAATCAGCCCCAGCATTTT.

The chain couples TRBV7-9 to TRBJ2-3; possibly TRBD2 for D (6 bases). The germline gives CDR1 SEHNR, CDR2 FQNEAQ (reference sequence). The V end lost 1 base, the J end lost 5 bases, and 10 bases lay between the germline ends. The CDR3 is 14 residues long. CDR3 sequence: CASSLDIGGDTQYF. In DNA form, the CDR3 reads TGTGCCAGCAGCTTAGATATCGGGGGAGATACGCAGTATTTT.

The rearrangement uses TRBV3-1 and TRBJ2-1; 7 positions match TRBD1. The CDR3 extends over 13 amino acids. Germline V lookup: CDR1 LGHDT, CDR2 YNNKEL (reference sequence). The junction had 7 bases not matched to a gene; V was cut back by 6 bases and J by 8 bases. The CDR3 loop is CASRGQPLDEQFF. CDR3 DNA: TGTGCCAGCAGGGGACAGCCTTTGGATGAGCAGTTCTTC.